The 6 T cell receptor beta chains given below trace back to one sample, sequenced in a study of CD8+CD57+ T cells in acquired aplastic anemia. CD8+CD57+ cell expansion, shown by flow cytometry, had occurred in the patients selected for sequencing. Profiles of TCR beta VDJ and CDR3 were generated from a genomic DNA template. TCRdb recomputed calls from the reads with MiXCR, one row per CDR3 protein. Found here are about half a million distinct CDR3 sequences, over 25% of them singletons; the top ten hold roughly 0.89%. Sequenced sample: sorted CD4+, CD8+, or CD8+CD57+ T cells (not recorded which) from PBMCs. These receptors all stem from a human donor with aplastic anemia.

CDR3 sequence reads: CAGQRTGVGNTIYF. The CDR3 region has the DNA TGTGCCGGCCAAAGGACAGGGGTAGGAAACACCATATATTTT. This chain uses TRBV27 with TRBJ1-3, with TRBD1 identical over 9 bases. The CDR3 runs 14 residues. After removal of 11 bases from V and 4 bases from J, the junction contained 9 bases not matched to a gene. In germline, CDR1 is MNHEY, CDR2 SMNVEV (reference sequence).

The genes are TRBV27 and TRBJ1-2, with D hard to call. Trimming took 10 bases from V and 0 from J, leaving 12 bases between them. In germline, CDR1 is MNHEY, CDR2 SMNVEV (reference sequence). CDR3 length: 13 amino acids. CDR3 region: CATGSPANYGYTF. Written as DNA, the CDR3 is TGTGCCACCGGGTCCCCAGCTAACTATGGCTACACCTTC.

Concerning this clonotype itself: Just one base apart from a much larger clone, this may be a read error. The chain carries TRBV10-3 and TRBJ2-7, with D perhaps matching TRBD1 (6 bases). Trimming removed 10 bases at V and 3 bases at J, with 10 bases between. CDR3 size: 11 residues. CDR1 is ENHRY, CDR2 SYGVKD, per germline. CDR3: CASQQGYEQYF. CDR3 in DNA: TGTGCCAGCCAACAGGGCTACGAGCAGTACTTC.

The chain is built from TRBV12-3 or TRBV12-4 and TRBJ2-5; no reliable D call. This CDR3 has 13 amino acids. Between the trimmed V and J ends, which lost 3 bases and 5 bases, there was a span of 10 bases. CDR3 amino acids: CASSLVPVETQYF. CDR3 bases: TGTGCCAGCAGTTTGGTCCCCGTGGAGACCCAGTACTTC.

This clonotype has at least ten counts. The rearrangement uses TRBV7-8 and TRBJ1-6, with TRBD1 matching 11 bases. Germline values: CDR1 SGHVS, CDR2 FQNEAQ. This CDR3 spans 16 amino acids. V lost 8 bases and J lost 8; bases outside the gene matches: 11. The CDR3 is CASRPRLGQGDSPLHF. The DNA of the CDR3 is TGTGCCAGCCGCCCAAGGTTGGGACAGGGGGATTCACCCCTCCACTTT.

This clonotype was picked up a small number of times. The chain joins TRBV7-3 to TRBJ2-2; 15 nucleotides align to TRBD2. CDR1 SGHTA and CDR2 FQGTGA come from the germline V gene. The CDR3 has 16 amino acids. The trim removed 4 bases at V and 4 bases at J, leaving 1 base unmatched. The CDR3 DNA sequence: TGTGCCAGCAGCTCGGGACTAGCGGGGGGCACCGGGGAGCTGTTTTTT. This codes for CASSSGLAGGTGELFF.